The entry below describes one T cell receptor beta chain. The antigen remains undetermined. The data derive from a study of long-term antiretroviral therapy in people with HIV. Study-wide findings and caveats: Clonotypes expanded prior to ART showed repertoire dominance at all sampled time points. Data on ART adherence, viral resistance or therapy changes were unavailable. Diversity rose after ART but stayed below transplant donor controls.

Cryopreserved PBMC, at about 0.9-11 million per sample, were present before DNA extraction. Assay version v3.0 of immunoSEQ was used, and it was run at survey level. Sequencing used immunoSEQ multiplex PCR; TCRdb keeps in-frame clones, though not all of them. Of about 32,000 clones in the sample, roughly 88% were seen once. The CDR3 consists of 13 residues. Germline V gene lookup returns CDR1 LGHNA and CDR2 YNFKEQ. V lost 0 bases, J lost 5 bases, and 6 bases lay in between. This chain links TRBV4-2 with TRBJ2-3; D is possibly TRBD1 (5 bases). Sequencing was performed on unsorted PBMCs, taken 2.2 years after starting antiretroviral therapy. This clonotype originated in a man aged 18 to 30 with HIV. DNA for the CDR3: TGTGCCAGCAGCCAAGATAGGGGAGATACGCAGTATTTT. It codes for CASSQDRGDTQYF.